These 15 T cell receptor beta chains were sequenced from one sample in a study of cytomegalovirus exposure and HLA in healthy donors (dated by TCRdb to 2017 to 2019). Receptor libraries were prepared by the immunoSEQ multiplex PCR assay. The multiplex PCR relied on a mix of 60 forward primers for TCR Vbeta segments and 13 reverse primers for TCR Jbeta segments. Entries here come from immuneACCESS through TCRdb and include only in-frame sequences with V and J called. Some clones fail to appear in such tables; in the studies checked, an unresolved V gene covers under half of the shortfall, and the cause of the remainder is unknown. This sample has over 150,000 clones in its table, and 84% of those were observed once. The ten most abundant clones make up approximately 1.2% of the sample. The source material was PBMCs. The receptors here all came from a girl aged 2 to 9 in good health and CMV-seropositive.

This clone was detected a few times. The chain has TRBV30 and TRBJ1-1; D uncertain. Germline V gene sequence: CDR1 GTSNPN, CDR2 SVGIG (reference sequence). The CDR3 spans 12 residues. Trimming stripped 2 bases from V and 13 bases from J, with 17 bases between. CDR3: CAWSLGGISVFF. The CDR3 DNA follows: TGTGCCTGGAGTTTGGGAGGCATTAGCGTTTTCTTT.

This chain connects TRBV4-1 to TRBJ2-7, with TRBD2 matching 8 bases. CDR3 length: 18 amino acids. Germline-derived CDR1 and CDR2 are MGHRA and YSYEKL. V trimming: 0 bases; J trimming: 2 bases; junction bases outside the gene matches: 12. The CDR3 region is CASSQDKASGYTPYEQYF. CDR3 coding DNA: TGCGCCAGCAGCCAAGATAAAGCTAGCGGGTATACCCCCTACGAGCAGTACTTC.

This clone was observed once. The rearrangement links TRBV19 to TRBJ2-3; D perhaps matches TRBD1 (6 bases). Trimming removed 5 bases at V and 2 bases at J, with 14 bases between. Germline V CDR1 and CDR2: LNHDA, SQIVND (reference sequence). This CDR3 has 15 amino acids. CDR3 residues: CASSPGTHFTDTQYF. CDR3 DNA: TGTGCCAGTAGTCCCGGGACACATTTCACAGATACGCAGTATTTT.

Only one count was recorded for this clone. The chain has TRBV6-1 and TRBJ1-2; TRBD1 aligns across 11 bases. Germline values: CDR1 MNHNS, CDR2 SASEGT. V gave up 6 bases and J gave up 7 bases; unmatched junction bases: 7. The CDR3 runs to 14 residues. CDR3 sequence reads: CASRAGTGGLGYTF. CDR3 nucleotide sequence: TGTGCCAGCAGGGCCGGGACAGGGGGGCTTGGCTACACCTTC.

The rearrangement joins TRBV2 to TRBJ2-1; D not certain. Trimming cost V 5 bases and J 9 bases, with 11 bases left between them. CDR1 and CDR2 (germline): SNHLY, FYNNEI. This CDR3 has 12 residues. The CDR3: CASSPEAPEQFF. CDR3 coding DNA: TGTGCCAGCAGTCCCGAAGCCCCTGAGCAGTTCTTC.

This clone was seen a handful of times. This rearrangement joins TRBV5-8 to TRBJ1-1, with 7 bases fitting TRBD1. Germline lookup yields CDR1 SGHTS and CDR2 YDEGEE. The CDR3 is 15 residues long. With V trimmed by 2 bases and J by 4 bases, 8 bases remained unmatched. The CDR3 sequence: CASSFQGVYSTEAFF. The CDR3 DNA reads TGTGCCAGCAGCTTCCAGGGGGTGTATTCCACTGAAGCTTTCTTT.

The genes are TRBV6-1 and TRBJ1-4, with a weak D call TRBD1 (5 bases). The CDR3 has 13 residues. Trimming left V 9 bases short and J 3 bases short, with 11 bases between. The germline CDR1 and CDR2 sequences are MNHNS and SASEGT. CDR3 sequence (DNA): TGTGCCAGTTCGACAGACCCTAATGAAAAACTGTTTTTT. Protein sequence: CASSTDPNEKLFF.

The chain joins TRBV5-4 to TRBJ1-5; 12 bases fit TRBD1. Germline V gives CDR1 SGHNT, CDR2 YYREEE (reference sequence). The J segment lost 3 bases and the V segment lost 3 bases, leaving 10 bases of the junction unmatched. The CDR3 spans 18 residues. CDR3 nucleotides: TGTGCCAGCAGCTCCATGCCCGGGACAGGGGGCTTCAATCAGCCCCAGCATTTT. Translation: CASSSMPGTGGFNQPQHF.

CDR3 residues: CASSKRGQNMNTEAFF. CDR3 nucleotide sequence: TGTGCCAGCAGCAAGAGGGGACAGAACATGAACACTGAAGCTTTCTTT. This chain joins TRBV21-1 and TRBJ1-1; the tabulated D call, TRBD1, remains unverified against the DNA. TRBV21-1 is classified as a pseudogene. This CDR3 contains 16 residues.

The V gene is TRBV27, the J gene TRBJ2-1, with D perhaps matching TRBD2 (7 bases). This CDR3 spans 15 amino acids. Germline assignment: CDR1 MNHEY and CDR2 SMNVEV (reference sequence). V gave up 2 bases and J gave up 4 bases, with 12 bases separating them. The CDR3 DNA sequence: TGTGCCAGCAGTTTAAAGGGGGGGCCTTACAATGAGCAGTTCTTC. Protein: CASSLKGGPYNEQFF.

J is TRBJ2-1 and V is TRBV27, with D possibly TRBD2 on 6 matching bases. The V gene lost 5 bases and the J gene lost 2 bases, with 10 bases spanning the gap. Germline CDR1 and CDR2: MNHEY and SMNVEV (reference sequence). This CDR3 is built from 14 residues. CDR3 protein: CASSGGIAYNEQFF. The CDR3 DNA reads TGTGCCAGCAGTGGCGGGATAGCCTACAATGAGCAGTTCTTC.

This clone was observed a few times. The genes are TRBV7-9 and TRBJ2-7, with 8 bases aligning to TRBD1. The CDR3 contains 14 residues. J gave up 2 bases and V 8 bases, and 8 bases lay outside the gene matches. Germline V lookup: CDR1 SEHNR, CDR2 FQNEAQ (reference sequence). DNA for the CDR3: TGTGCCAGCGCGATAGGGACAGGCGCCTACGAGCAGTACTTC. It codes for CASAIGTGAYEQYF.

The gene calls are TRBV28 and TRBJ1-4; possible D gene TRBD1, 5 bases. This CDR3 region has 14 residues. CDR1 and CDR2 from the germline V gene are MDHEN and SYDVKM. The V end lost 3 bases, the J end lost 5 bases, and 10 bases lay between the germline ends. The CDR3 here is CASSLGHRNEKLFF. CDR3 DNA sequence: TGTGCCAGCAGTTTGGGGCATAGGAATGAAAAACTGTTTTTT.

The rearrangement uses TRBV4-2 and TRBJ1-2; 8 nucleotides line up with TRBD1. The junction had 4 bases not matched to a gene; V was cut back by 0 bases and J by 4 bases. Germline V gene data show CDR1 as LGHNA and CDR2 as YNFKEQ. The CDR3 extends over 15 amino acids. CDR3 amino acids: CASSQERTGSYGYTF. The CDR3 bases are TGTGCCAGCAGCCAAGAACGGACAGGGTCCTATGGCTACACCTTC.

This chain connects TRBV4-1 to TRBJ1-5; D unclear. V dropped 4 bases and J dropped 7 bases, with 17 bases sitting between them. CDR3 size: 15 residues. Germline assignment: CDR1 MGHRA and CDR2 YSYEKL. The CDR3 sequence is CASSPQTQSRQPQHF. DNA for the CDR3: TGCGCCAGCAGCCCTCAAACACAATCTAGACAGCCCCAGCATTTT.